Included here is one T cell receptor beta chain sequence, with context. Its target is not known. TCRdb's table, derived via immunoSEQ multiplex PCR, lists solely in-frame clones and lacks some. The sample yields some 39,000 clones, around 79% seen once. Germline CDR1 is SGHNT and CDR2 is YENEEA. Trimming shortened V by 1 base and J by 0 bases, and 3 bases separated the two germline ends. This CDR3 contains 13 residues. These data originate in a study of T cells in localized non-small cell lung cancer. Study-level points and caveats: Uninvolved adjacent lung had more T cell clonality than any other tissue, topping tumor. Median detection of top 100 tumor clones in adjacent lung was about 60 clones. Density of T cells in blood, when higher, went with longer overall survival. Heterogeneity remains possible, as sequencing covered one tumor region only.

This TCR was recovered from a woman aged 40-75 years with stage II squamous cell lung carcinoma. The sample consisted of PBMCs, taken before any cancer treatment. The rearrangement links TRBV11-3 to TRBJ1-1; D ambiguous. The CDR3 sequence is CASSLALNTEAFF. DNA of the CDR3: TGTGCCAGCAGCTTAGCTTTGAACACTGAAGCTTTCTTT.